This TCR beta chain appears in the sequencing data of a study of T-cell reconstitution after alpha-beta-depleted transplantation in children. Study-level results: After one year, T-cell counts and TCRbeta diversity mostly came from new T cells. About two months after transplant, alpha-beta T cells reportedly came from several hundred expanded graft clones.

Library preparation (for TCRbeta) was performed with unique molecular identifiers. MiXCR, run by TCRdb on the PCR reads, gives a single entry per CDR3 protein. Found here are around 580,000 distinct CDR3 sequences, approximately 22% of them singletons; the top ten hold about 14%. About this clonotype itself: Its specificity is not known.

V lost 5 bases, J lost 2 bases, and 9 bases stayed unmatched. The CDR3 has 15 residues. Sequencing was performed on PBMCs, mostly from graft donor cells, taken 360 days after TCRalphabeta/CD19-depleted stem cell transplant. The TCR was taken from a boy in the first two years of life who had a stem cell transplant for acute myeloid leukemia, so the T cells may come from the graft donor. The J gene is TRBJ2-7, the V gene TRBV12-3 or TRBV12-4, with 7 bases fitting TRBD2. The DNA for the CDR3 is TGTGCCAGCAGTCCCTCGAGCGGGGTGGCCTACGAGCAGTACTTC. It codes for CASSPSSGVAYEQYF.